The rows below give T cell receptor beta chains drawn from one sample of a study of technical replicates of blood from a handful of donors. Libraries were prepared by immunoSEQ multiplex PCR; TCRdb keeps only in-frame clonotypes and omits some of them. The sample has around 80,000 clones, around 91% seen once. The source material was T cells isolated from PBMCs. The source is a human donor in good health. Both conserved end residues are part of each CDR3. The order of the fields is V gene, J gene, clone size, D gene, CDR3 DNA, CDR3 protein. The D gene is left open where the match is weak. Not every row has a clone size; where given, it reads once, few, many or a size class.

V gene: TRBV28
J gene: TRBJ2-7
clone size: .
D gene: TRBD1
CDR3 DNA: TGTGCCAGCAGTTATACAGGGGGAAACTACGAGCAGTACTTC
CDR3 protein: CASSYTGGNYEQYF

V gene: TRBV7-2
J gene: TRBJ1-4
clone size: .
D gene: TRBD1
CDR3 DNA: TGTGCCAGCAGCCCGGACAGGGCTACTAATGAAAAACTGTTTTTT
CDR3 protein: CASSPDRATNEKLFF

V gene: TRBV4-1
J gene: TRBJ1-5
clone size: .
D gene: .
CDR3 DNA: TGCGCCAGCAGCCCAACTGGAGGAAATAAGAATCAGCCCCAGCATTTT
CDR3 protein: CASSPTGGNKNQPQHF

V gene: TRBV15
J gene: TRBJ1-2
clone size: .
D gene: TRBD1
CDR3 DNA: TGTGCCACCAGCTGGACAGGGGTGGGCTATGGCTACACCTTC
CDR3 protein: CATSWTGVGYGYTF

V gene: TRBV19
J gene: TRBJ1-1
clone size: .
D gene: .
CDR3 DNA: TGTGCCAGTAGTAGACTTGAGAACACTGAAGCTTTCTTT
CDR3 protein: CASSRLENTEAFF

V gene: TRBV5-1
J gene: TRBJ2-1
clone size: .
D gene: .
CDR3 DNA: TGCGCCAGCAGCCTGGGGGCAGGGACTTCCTACAATGAGCAGTTCTTC
CDR3 protein: CASSLGAGTSYNEQFF

V gene: TRBV14
J gene: TRBJ1-5
clone size: .
D gene: .
CDR3 DNA: TGTGCCAGCAGCCCCGTAGGGGGCAATCAGCCCCAGCATTTT
CDR3 protein: CASSPVGGNQPQHF

V gene: TRBV30
J gene: TRBJ1-1
clone size: .
D gene: TRBD1
CDR3 DNA: TGTGCCTGGAGGGGGGACAGGGGGCCGGGAATCCCCACTGAAGCTTTCTTT
CDR3 protein: CAWRGDRGPGIPTEAFF

V gene: TRBV7-9
J gene: TRBJ2-1
clone size: .
D gene: TRBD1
CDR3 DNA: TGTGCCAGCAGCTTAACAGGGGTTCACAATGAGCAGTTCTTC
CDR3 protein: CASSLTGVHNEQFF

V gene: TRBV4-3
J gene: TRBJ2-2
clone size: .
D gene: TRBD2
CDR3 DNA: TGCGCCAGCAGCCAAGACGCGGGAGGACGGACCGGGGAGCTGTTTTTT
CDR3 protein: CASSQDAGGRTGELFF

V gene: TRBV25-1
J gene: TRBJ1-5
clone size: .
D gene: .
CDR3 DNA: TGTGCCAGCAGTGACTACTTCAACGGGAGCAATCAGCCCCAGCATTTT
CDR3 protein: CASSDYFNGSNQPQHF

V gene: TRBV5-1
J gene: TRBJ2-1
clone size: .
D gene: TRBD1
CDR3 DNA: TGCGCCAGCAGCTATAGACAGGGGATTTTGGATGAGCAGTTCTTC
CDR3 protein: CASSYRQGILDEQFF

V gene: TRBV18
J gene: TRBJ2-1
clone size: .
D gene: TRBD2
CDR3 DNA: TGTGCCAGCTCACCTTTCAGCGGGAGGATCAATGAGCAGTTCTTC
CDR3 protein: CASSPFSGRINEQFF

V gene: TRBV18
J gene: TRBJ1-3
clone size: once
D gene: .
CDR3 DNA: TGTGCCAGCTCAAAACGGGAGCTCAGCTCTGGAAACACCATATATTTT
CDR3 protein: CASSKRELSSGNTIYF